This TCR beta chain was obtained from a study of T cell responses to AZD1222 COVID-19 vaccine. Only in-frame clones appear in the TCRdb table, and some are missing; sequencing was by immunoSEQ multiplex PCR. The sample lists tens of thousands of clones; 65% to 85% were seen once. The CDR3 has 11 residues. The ends were cut back, 3 bases at V and 2 bases at J, with 4 bases in the middle. Germline lookup yields CDR1 SQVTM and CDR2 ANQGSEA. The sample here was peripheral blood, taken on day 0 of AZD1222 vaccination. The chain recombines TRBV29-1 with TRBJ1-2, with no clear D. This receptor was identified in an adult in good health. The CDR3 is CSVDQNYGYTF. In nucleotides, the CDR3 is TGCAGCGTTGACCAGAACTATGGCTACACCTTC.